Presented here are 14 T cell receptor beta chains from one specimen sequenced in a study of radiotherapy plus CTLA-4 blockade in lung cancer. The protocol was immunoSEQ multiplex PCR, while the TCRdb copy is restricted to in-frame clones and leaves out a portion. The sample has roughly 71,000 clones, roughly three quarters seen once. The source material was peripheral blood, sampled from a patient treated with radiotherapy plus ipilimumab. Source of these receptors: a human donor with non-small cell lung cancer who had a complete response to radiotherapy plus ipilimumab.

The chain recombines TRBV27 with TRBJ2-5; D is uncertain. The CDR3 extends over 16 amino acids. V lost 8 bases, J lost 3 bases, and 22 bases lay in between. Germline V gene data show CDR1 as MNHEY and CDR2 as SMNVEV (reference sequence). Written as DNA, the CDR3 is TGTGCCAGCTCCCAGGTCGGTTACGGAGACGAAGAGACCCAGTACTTC. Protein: CASSQVGYGDEETQYF.

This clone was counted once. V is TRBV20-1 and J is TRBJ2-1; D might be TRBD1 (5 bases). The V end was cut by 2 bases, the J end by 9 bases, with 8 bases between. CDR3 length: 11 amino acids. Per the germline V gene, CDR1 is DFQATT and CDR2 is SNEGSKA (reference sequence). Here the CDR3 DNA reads TGCAGTGCTAGATGGGGCAGTGAGCAGTTCTTC. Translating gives CSARWGSEQFF.

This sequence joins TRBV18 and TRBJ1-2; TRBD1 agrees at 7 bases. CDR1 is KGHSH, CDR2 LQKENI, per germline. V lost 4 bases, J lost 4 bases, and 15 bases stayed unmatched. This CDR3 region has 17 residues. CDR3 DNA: TGTGCCAGCTCACTACAAGTAAACCCGGACAGGATCTATGGCTACACCTTC. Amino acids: CASSLQVNPDRIYGYTF.

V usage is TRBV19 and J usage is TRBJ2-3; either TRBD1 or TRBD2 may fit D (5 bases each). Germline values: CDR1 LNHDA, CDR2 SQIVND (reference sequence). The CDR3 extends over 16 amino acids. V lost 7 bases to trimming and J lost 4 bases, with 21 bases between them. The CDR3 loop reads CASTSIGVGRPDTQYF. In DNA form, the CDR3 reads TGTGCCAGTACCTCTATCGGGGTGGGGCGGCCAGATACGCAGTATTTT.

The CDR3 region has the DNA TGTGCCAGCAGCATTAACAGGGGGCTCTCCTACGAGCAGTACTTC. Protein sequence: CASSINRGLSYEQYF. This chain connects TRBV11-2 to TRBJ2-7; 9 positions agree with TRBD1. Germline values: CDR1 SGHAT, CDR2 FQNNGV. Trimming at V came to 5 bases and at J to 0 bases, leaving 5 bases not matched to a gene. The CDR3 sequence is 15 residues long.

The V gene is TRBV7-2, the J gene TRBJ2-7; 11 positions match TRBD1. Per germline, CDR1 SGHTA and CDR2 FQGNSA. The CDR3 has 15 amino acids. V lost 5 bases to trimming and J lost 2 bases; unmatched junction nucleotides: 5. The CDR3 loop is CASSVRGQGAYEQYF. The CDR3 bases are TGTGCCAGCAGCGTAAGGGGACAGGGGGCCTACGAGCAGTACTTC.

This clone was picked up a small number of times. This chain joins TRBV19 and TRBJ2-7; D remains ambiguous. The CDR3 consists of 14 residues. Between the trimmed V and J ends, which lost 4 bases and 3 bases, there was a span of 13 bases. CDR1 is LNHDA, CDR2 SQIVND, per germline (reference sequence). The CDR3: CASSTHDRVYEQYF. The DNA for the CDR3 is TGTGCCAGTAGTACGCATGACCGAGTCTACGAGCAGTACTTC. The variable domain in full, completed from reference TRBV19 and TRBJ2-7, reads DGGITQSPKYLFRKEGQNVTLSCEQNLNHDAMYWYRQDPGQGLRLIYYSQIVNDFQKGDIAEGYSVSREKKESFPLTVTSAQKNPTAFYLCASSTHDRVYEQYFGPGTRLTVT.

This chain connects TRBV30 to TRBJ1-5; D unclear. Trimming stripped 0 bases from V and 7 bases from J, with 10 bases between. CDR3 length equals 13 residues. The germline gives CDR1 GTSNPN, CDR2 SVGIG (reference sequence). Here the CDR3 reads CAWSVRETQPQHF. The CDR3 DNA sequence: TGTGCCTGGAGTGTAAGGGAGACCCAGCCCCAGCATTTT.

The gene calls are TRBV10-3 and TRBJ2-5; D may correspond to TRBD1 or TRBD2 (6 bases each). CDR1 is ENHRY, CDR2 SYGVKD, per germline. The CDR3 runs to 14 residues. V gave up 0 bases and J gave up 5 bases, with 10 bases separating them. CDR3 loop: CAISESVGGETQYF. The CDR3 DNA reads TGTGCCATCAGTGAGTCGGTAGGGGGGGAGACCCAGTACTTC.

The CDR3 spells CASSQGHLLIVDELYV. CDR3 DNA: TGTGCCAGCAGCCAAGGACACCTACTAATTGTCGACGAGCTGTACGTC. The chain uses TRBV14 and TRBJ2-7; D remains unclear. The germline V gene encodes CDR1 SGHDN and CDR2 FVKESK. The CDR3 loop spans 16 amino acids.

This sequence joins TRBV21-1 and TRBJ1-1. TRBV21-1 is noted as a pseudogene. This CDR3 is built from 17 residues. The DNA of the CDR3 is TGTGCCAGCAGGTGTGGGTTAGCTAACACAATTCGCACTGAAGCTTTCTTT. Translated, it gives CASRCGLANTIRTEAFF.

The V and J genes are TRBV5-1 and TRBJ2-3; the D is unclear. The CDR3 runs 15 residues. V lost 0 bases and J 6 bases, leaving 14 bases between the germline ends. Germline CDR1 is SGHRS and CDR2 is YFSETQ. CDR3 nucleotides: TGCGCCAGCAGCTTGGCCTTGGCCTTTGAGGATACGCAGTATTTT. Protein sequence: CASSLALAFEDTQYF.

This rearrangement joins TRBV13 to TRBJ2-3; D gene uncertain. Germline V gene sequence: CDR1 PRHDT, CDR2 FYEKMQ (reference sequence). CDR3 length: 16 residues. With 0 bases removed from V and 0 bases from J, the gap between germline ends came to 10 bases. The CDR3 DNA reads TGTGCCAGCAGCTTAGGCTCTGGAGCTAGCACAGATACGCAGTATTTT. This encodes CASSLGSGASTDTQYF.

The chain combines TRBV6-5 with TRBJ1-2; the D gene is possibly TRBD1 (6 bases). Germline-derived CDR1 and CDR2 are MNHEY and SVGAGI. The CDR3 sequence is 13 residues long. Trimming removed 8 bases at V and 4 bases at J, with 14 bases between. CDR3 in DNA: TGTGCCAGCGCTGGGGGGCTGAGCTATGGCTACACCTTC. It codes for CASAGGLSYGYTF.